The rows below give T cell receptor beta chains drawn from one sample of a study of shared clonotypes between healthy human individuals. The method was immunoSEQ multiplex PCR; TCRdb's version includes in-frame clones alone and lacks a portion of them. The sample lists 550,000 to 750,000 clones; nearly 97% were seen once. Sequenced: naive CD8+ T cells sorted from blood. These receptors all come from a woman aged 25 to 45 in good health. Both conserved end residues are part of each CDR3. The order of the fields is V gene, D gene, clone size, J gene, CDR3 DNA, CDR3 protein. D genes are given only for firm matches. Rows give clone size only sometimes, using once, few, many, or a class for an expanded clone.

v_gene: TRBV6-6; d_gene: TRBD2; abundance: -; j_gene: TRBJ2-1; CDR3nt: TGTGCCAGCAGTTACTCCAGCGGGAGTGGCAGTGAGCAGTTCTTC; CDR3aa: CASSYSSGSGSEQFF
v_gene: TRBV27; d_gene: TRBD1; abundance: -; j_gene: TRBJ2-1; CDR3nt: TGTGCCAGCACCACCCAGGGGACGGGACAGGGCAGCAACAATGAGCAGTTCTTC; CDR3aa: CASTTQGTGQGSNNEQFF
v_gene: TRBV25-1; d_gene: -; abundance: -; j_gene: TRBJ2-7; CDR3nt: TGTGCCAGCAGTGAATTGCTAGGGGCCTACGAGCAGTACTTC; CDR3aa: CASSELLGAYEQYF
v_gene: TRBV6-5; d_gene: -; abundance: -; j_gene: TRBJ1-5; CDR3nt: TGTGCCAGCAGCCGGACTTCCAATCAGCCCCAGCATTTT; CDR3aa: CASSRTSNQPQHF
v_gene: TRBV21-1; d_gene: -; abundance: -; j_gene: TRBJ1-2; CDR3nt: TGTGCCAGCAGCAAAGGGAGGACAGGGGATTATGGCTACACCTTC; CDR3aa: CASSKGRTGDYGYTF
v_gene: TRBV4-2; d_gene: TRBD2; abundance: -; j_gene: TRBJ2-1; CDR3nt: TGTGCCAGCACCGATAGCGGGAGGGGCCCCAATGAGCAGTTCTTC; CDR3aa: CASTDSGRGPNEQFF
v_gene: TRBV12-2; d_gene: -; abundance: -; j_gene: TRBJ2-7; CDR3nt: TGTGCAAGTCGCTTGGTAGCGGGGGAGTACGAGCAGTACTTC; CDR3aa: CASRLVAGEYEQYF
v_gene: TRBV5-6; d_gene: -; abundance: -; j_gene: TRBJ2-5; CDR3nt: TGTGCCAGCAGCTTTAGGGGAGTAGAGACCCAGTACTTC; CDR3aa: CASSFRGVETQYF
v_gene: TRBV10-1; d_gene: -; abundance: -; j_gene: TRBJ2-7; CDR3nt: TGCGCCAGCAGTGGTGCAGACCGCTACGAGCAGTACTTC; CDR3aa: CASSGADRYEQYF
v_gene: TRBV29-1; d_gene: -; abundance: -; j_gene: TRBJ1-1; CDR3nt: TGCAGCGTTAGACAGATGAACACTGAAGCTTTCTTT; CDR3aa: CSVRQMNTEAFF
v_gene: TRBV7-8; d_gene: TRBD2; abundance: -; j_gene: TRBJ2-2; CDR3nt: TGTGCCAGCAGTCGACTAGCGGGAAACACCGGGGAGCTGTTTTTT; CDR3aa: CASSRLAGNTGELFF
v_gene: TRBV27; d_gene: -; abundance: -; j_gene: TRBJ2-7; CDR3nt: TGTGCCAGCAGCCCCCTCGGGGTCCTCTCCTACGAGCAGTACTTC; CDR3aa: CASSPLGVLSYEQYF
v_gene: TRBV6-1; d_gene: -; abundance: -; j_gene: TRBJ2-1; CDR3nt: TGTGCCAGCATGTGGGTATACAATGAGCAGTTCTTC; CDR3aa: CASMWVYNEQFF
v_gene: TRBV10-2; d_gene: -; abundance: -; j_gene: TRBJ2-1; CDR3nt: TGCGCCAGCAGTGAGTTGGTTGGAGGTGAGCAGTTCTTC; CDR3aa: CASSELVGGEQFF
v_gene: TRBV7-9; d_gene: TRBD2; abundance: -; j_gene: TRBJ2-5; CDR3nt: TGTGCCAGCAGCCCGCGACTAGCGGGAGTGAGGGAGACCCAGTACTTC; CDR3aa: CASSPRLAGVRETQYF
v_gene: TRBV19; d_gene: -; abundance: -; j_gene: TRBJ1-1; CDR3nt: TGTGCCAGTAGTTACTACCCCTCCCGGGTGGACACTGAAGCTTTCTTT; CDR3aa: CASSYYPSRVDTEAFF
v_gene: TRBV5-6; d_gene: -; abundance: -; j_gene: TRBJ2-7; CDR3nt: TGTGCCAGCAGCTACCAAACAACCTACGATGAGCAGTACTTC; CDR3aa: CASSYQTTYDEQYF
v_gene: TRBV13; d_gene: -; abundance: -; j_gene: TRBJ1-2; CDR3nt: TGTGCCAGCAGCGGACAGAACTATGGCTACACCTTC; CDR3aa: CASSGQNYGYTF
v_gene: TRBV7-6; d_gene: -; abundance: -; j_gene: TRBJ2-7; CDR3nt: TGTGCCAGCAGCCTCGGCCTGACCAACTACGAGCAGTACTTC; CDR3aa: CASSLGLTNYEQYF
v_gene: TRBV27; d_gene: TRBD2; abundance: -; j_gene: TRBJ2-1; CDR3nt: TGTGCCAGCAGTCTGCTTAGCGGGATGAGGAATGAGCAGTTCTTC; CDR3aa: CASSLLSGMRNEQFF
v_gene: TRBV4-1; d_gene: -; abundance: -; j_gene: TRBJ2-7; CDR3nt: TGCGCCAGCAGCCAAGAAGCAGACCTAACCTACGAGCAGTACTTC; CDR3aa: CASSQEADLTYEQYF
v_gene: TRBV6-5; d_gene: -; abundance: -; j_gene: TRBJ2-7; CDR3nt: TGTGCCAGCAGTTACTCTGGCGACAGCGGCGAGCAGTACTTC; CDR3aa: CASSYSGDSGEQYF
v_gene: TRBV15; d_gene: TRBD1; abundance: -; j_gene: TRBJ2-7; CDR3nt: TGTGCCACCAGCAGAGAAACGGGACAGCGACAGTACGAGCAGTACTTC; CDR3aa: CATSRETGQRQYEQYF
v_gene: TRBV2; d_gene: TRBD2; abundance: -; j_gene: TRBJ2-1; CDR3nt: TGTGCCAGCAAGACTTCGGGACTAGCGGGAGGATTGTACAATGAGCAGTTCTTC; CDR3aa: CASKTSGLAGGLYNEQFF
v_gene: TRBV6-5; d_gene: -; abundance: -; j_gene: TRBJ2-7; CDR3nt: TGTGCCAGCAAGCGGTTAGACTCCTACGAGCAGTACTTC; CDR3aa: CASKRLDSYEQYF
v_gene: TRBV2; d_gene: -; abundance: -; j_gene: TRBJ2-2; CDR3nt: TGTGCCAGCAGACCGGAGGACGGGCTGGTCGGGGAGCTGTTTTTT; CDR3aa: CASRPEDGLVGELFF
v_gene: TRBV6-6; d_gene: -; abundance: -; j_gene: TRBJ2-7; CDR3nt: TGTGCCAGCAGTTCTTCAACTAGCTCCTACGAGCAGTACTTC; CDR3aa: CASSSSTSSYEQYF
v_gene: TRBV27; d_gene: -; abundance: -; j_gene: TRBJ2-3; CDR3nt: TGTGCCAGCAGCCTAACCCCGGGGGGCGGTACAGATACGCAGTATTTT; CDR3aa: CASSLTPGGGTDTQYF
v_gene: TRBV9; d_gene: -; abundance: -; j_gene: TRBJ2-7; CDR3nt: TGTGCCAGCAGCGTATTCTTAGCCGACGAGCAGTACTTC; CDR3aa: CASSVFLADEQYF
v_gene: TRBV6-5; d_gene: -; abundance: -; j_gene: TRBJ2-1; CDR3nt: TGTGCCAGCAGCCCCGACTGGATGAGCTACAATGAGCAGTTCTTC; CDR3aa: CASSPDWMSYNEQFF
v_gene: TRBV9; d_gene: TRBD1; abundance: -; j_gene: TRBJ1-2; CDR3nt: TGTGCCAGCAGCGGGACAGGGGGCGGGTGGGACTATGGCTACACCTTC; CDR3aa: CASSGTGGGWDYGYTF
v_gene: TRBV29-1; d_gene: -; abundance: -; j_gene: TRBJ2-3; CDR3nt: TGCAGCGTTGAAACCCTGGATACAGATACGCAGTATTTT; CDR3aa: CSVETLDTDTQYF
v_gene: TRBV19; d_gene: TRBD2; abundance: -; j_gene: TRBJ2-1; CDR3nt: TGTGCCACTTCCTCTCTAGCGGGAGAGAATGAGCAGTTCTTC; CDR3aa: CATSSLAGENEQFF
v_gene: TRBV4-1; d_gene: -; abundance: -; j_gene: TRBJ2-7; CDR3nt: TGCGCCAGCAGCCAAGTGACCGGGACTTCCCCCTACGAGCAGTACTTC; CDR3aa: CASSQVTGTSPYEQYF
v_gene: TRBV6-5; d_gene: TRBD1; abundance: -; j_gene: TRBJ2-2; CDR3nt: TGTGCCAGCAGTTACGACCAGGGGGCTATCACCGGGGAGCTGTTTTTT; CDR3aa: CASSYDQGAITGELFF
v_gene: TRBV11-2; d_gene: TRBD2; abundance: -; j_gene: TRBJ2-1; CDR3nt: TGTGCCAGCAGCTTAGATACTAGCGGGTTAGACAATGAGCAGTTCTTC; CDR3aa: CASSLDTSGLDNEQFF
v_gene: TRBV2; d_gene: TRBD2; abundance: once; j_gene: TRBJ2-1; CDR3nt: TGTGCCAGCAGTGTGGGAGGGTATGAGCAGTTCTTC; CDR3aa: CASSVGGYEQFF
v_gene: TRBV5-4; d_gene: -; abundance: -; j_gene: TRBJ2-3; CDR3nt: TGTGCCAGCAGCGCCACCACAGATACGCAGTATTTT; CDR3aa: CASSATTDTQYF
v_gene: TRBV2; d_gene: TRBD1; abundance: -; j_gene: TRBJ2-1; CDR3nt: TGTGCCAGCAGTGAAGCGCAGGGGACAGGGGAAAATGAGCAGTTCTTC; CDR3aa: CASSEAQGTGENEQFF
v_gene: TRBV28; d_gene: TRBD1; abundance: -; j_gene: TRBJ1-5; CDR3nt: TGTGCCAGCAGCCCCGGGACAGGGTTTTACAATCAGCCCCAGCATTTT; CDR3aa: CASSPGTGFYNQPQHF
v_gene: TRBV7-9; d_gene: -; abundance: -; j_gene: TRBJ1-1; CDR3nt: TGTGCCAGCAGGGGGATTATGAACACTGAAGCTTTCTTT; CDR3aa: CASRGIMNTEAFF
v_gene: TRBV10-2; d_gene: -; abundance: -; j_gene: TRBJ2-5; CDR3nt: TGCGCCAGCAGTGACCTAGCCAGGAGGGCCCAGTACTTC; CDR3aa: CASSDLARRAQYF
v_gene: TRBV11-2; d_gene: -; abundance: -; j_gene: TRBJ1-1; CDR3nt: TGTGCCGCGACTGGCTTGGGGGGCACTGAAGCTTTCTTT; CDR3aa: CAATGLGGTEAFF
v_gene: TRBV28; d_gene: -; abundance: once; j_gene: TRBJ2-7; CDR3nt: TGTGCCAGCAGTTTAAGCCAGGCGGCCGCCTACGAGCAGTACTTC; CDR3aa: CASSLSQAAAYEQYF
v_gene: TRBV4-1; d_gene: -; abundance: -; j_gene: TRBJ2-5; CDR3nt: TGCGCCAGCAGCCAACGATTAAGTGTCCAAGAGACCCAGTACTTC; CDR3aa: CASSQRLSVQETQYF
v_gene: TRBV19; d_gene: -; abundance: -; j_gene: TRBJ2-4; CDR3nt: TGTGCCACCTTACTAGCCAAAAACATTCAGTACTTC; CDR3aa: CATLLAKNIQYF
v_gene: TRBV12-5; d_gene: -; abundance: -; j_gene: TRBJ1-3; CDR3nt: TGTGCTAGTGGTGACCGGGACCGCGGAAACACCATATATTTT; CDR3aa: CASGDRDRGNTIYF
v_gene: TRBV29-1; d_gene: TRBD1; abundance: -; j_gene: TRBJ1-2; CDR3nt: TGCAGCGTTGATCTACCGGGACAGCCTTTATATGGCTACACCTTC; CDR3aa: CSVDLPGQPLYGYTF
v_gene: TRBV11-2; d_gene: -; abundance: -; j_gene: TRBJ1-1; CDR3nt: TGTGCCAGCAGCTTAGATGGCAGGGCCAGGACTGAAGCTTTCTTT; CDR3aa: CASSLDGRARTEAFF
v_gene: TRBV7-8; d_gene: TRBD1; abundance: -; j_gene: TRBJ1-5; CDR3nt: TGTGCCAGCAGCCCACAAGGGGGCGGTCAGCCCCAGCATTTT; CDR3aa: CASSPQGGGQPQHF
v_gene: TRBV30; d_gene: -; abundance: -; j_gene: TRBJ1-5; CDR3nt: TGTGCCTGGAGTGTCGGTCACAATCAGCCCCAGCATTTT; CDR3aa: CAWSVGHNQPQHF
v_gene: TRBV27; d_gene: -; abundance: -; j_gene: TRBJ1-2; CDR3nt: TGTGCCAGCAGTTCGGGGGTTTGGTATGGCTACACCTTC; CDR3aa: CASSSGVWYGYTF
v_gene: TRBV12-2; d_gene: -; abundance: -; j_gene: TRBJ2-7; CDR3nt: TGTGCAAGTCGCTTAGATAGAGTCCCACAATACGAGCAGTACTTC; CDR3aa: CASRLDRVPQYEQYF
v_gene: TRBV27; d_gene: -; abundance: few; j_gene: TRBJ2-2; CDR3nt: TGTGCCAGCTCAGTGGGCCCCGGGGAGCTGTTTTTT; CDR3aa: CASSVGPGELFF
v_gene: TRBV15; d_gene: -; abundance: -; j_gene: TRBJ1-3; CDR3nt: TGTGCCACCAGCAGAGATCGAATCTCTGGAAACACCATATATTTT; CDR3aa: CATSRDRISGNTIYF
v_gene: TRBV7-2; d_gene: -; abundance: -; j_gene: TRBJ2-5; CDR3nt: TGTGCCAGCACCGTACCGGGACACCTCCAAGAGACCCAGTACTTC; CDR3aa: CASTVPGHLQETQYF
v_gene: TRBV6-5; d_gene: -; abundance: -; j_gene: TRBJ2-5; CDR3nt: TGTGCCAGCTCTCACGCCGGCAGCCAAGAGACCCAGTACTTC; CDR3aa: CASSHAGSQETQYF